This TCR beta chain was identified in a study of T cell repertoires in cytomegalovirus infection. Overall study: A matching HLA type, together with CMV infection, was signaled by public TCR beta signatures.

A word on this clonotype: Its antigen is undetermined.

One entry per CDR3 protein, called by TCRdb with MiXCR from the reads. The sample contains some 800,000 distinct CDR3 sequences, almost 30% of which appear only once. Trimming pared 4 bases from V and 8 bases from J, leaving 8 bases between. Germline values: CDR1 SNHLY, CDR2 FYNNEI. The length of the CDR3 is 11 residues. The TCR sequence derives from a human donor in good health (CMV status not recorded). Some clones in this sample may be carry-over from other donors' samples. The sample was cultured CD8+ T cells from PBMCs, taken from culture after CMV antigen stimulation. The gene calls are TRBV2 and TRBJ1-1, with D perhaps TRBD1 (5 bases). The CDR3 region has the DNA TGTGCCAGCAGTGCGTACAGGGAAGCTTTCTTT. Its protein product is CASSAYREAFF.